The entry below describes one TCR beta chain. Its target is unknown. CDR1 is SNHLY, CDR2 FYNNEI, per germline. The CDR3 sequence is 14 residues long. 5' RACE with UMI labels generated the TRB cDNA libraries. TCRdb reprocessed the 5' RACE reads; each CDR3 protein has one entry and no DNA is given. The listing contains some 140,000 distinct CDR3 sequences. The data derive from a study of CXCR3-negative and CXCR3-positive naive CD8 T cells. Points from the study as a whole: More hydrophobic TRB CDR3s were found in CXCR3-positive naive cells than in CXCR3-negative naive cells. The majority of assays used fresh PBMCs, and CXCR3 expression partially decreased after cryopreservation.

This sequence originates from a human donor in good health. Some clones in this sample may be carry-over from other donors' samples. This chain joins TRBV2 and TRBJ2-7. Sequences were obtained from naive CXCR3+ CD8+ T cells from blood. This sample's subset: CD45RO-CCR7+CD27+CD95- naive CD8+ T cells expressing CXCR3 (TNR3+). The chain's CDR3 is CASRMTGSSYEQYF.